This T cell receptor beta chain is from a study of shared clonotypes between healthy human individuals. Overall study: Per donor, three plates held CD4 naive cells, three held CD4 memory, two held CD8 naive and one held CD8 memory. Study-wide results and limits: Shared across several donors were roughly 5.3% of the naive CD4 clonotypes.

The CD4+ fraction was divided into a CD45RA+ naive subset and a CD45RA-negative memory subset. Assay used: immunoSEQ multiplex PCR; TCRdb lists only in-frame clones, some missing. Among about 230,000 clones, approximately 65% were seen once, and the ten largest hold around 10%. With V trimmed by 6 bases and J by 6 bases, 10 bases remained unmatched. Germline V gene lookup returns CDR1 MDHEN and CDR2 SYDVKM. The CDR3 is 17 residues long. Turning to this clone: Its antigen is as yet unknown.

The TCR originated in a man aged 25-45 years in good health. The chain employs TRBV28 and TRBJ2-2; 13 bases are shared with TRBD2. Sequencing used memory CD4+ T cells sorted from blood. Subset meaning: CD45RA-negative fraction. In DNA form, the CDR3 reads TGTGCCAGCAGCACTTCCGGACTAGCGGGAGAACCCGGGGAGCTGTTTTTT. Translated, it gives CASSTSGLAGEPGELFF. Complete variable domain (other parts from reference TRBV28 and TRBJ2-2): DVKVTQSSRYLVKRTGEKVFLECVQDMDHENMFWYRQDPGLGLRLIYFSYDVKMKEKGDIPEGYSVSREKKERFSLILESASTNQTSMYLCASSTSGLAGEPGELFFGEGSRLTVL.